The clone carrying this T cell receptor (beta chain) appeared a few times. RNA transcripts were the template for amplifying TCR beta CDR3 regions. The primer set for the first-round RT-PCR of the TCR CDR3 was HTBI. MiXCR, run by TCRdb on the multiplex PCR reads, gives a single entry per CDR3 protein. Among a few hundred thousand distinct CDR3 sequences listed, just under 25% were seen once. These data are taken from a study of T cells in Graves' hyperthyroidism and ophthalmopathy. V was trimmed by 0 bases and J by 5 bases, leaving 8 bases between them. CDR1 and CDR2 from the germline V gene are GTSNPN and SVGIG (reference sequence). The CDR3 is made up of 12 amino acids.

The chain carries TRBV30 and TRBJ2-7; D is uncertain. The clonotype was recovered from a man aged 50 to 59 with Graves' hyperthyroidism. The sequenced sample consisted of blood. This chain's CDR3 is CAWSVWVDEQYF. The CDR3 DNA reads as TGTGCCTGGAGTGTCTGGGTGGACGAGCAGTACTTC. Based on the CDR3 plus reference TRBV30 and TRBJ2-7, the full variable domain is SQTIHQWPATLVQPVGSPLSLECTVEGTSNPNLYWYRQAAGRGLQLLFYSVGIGQISSEVPQNLSASRPQDRQFILSSKKLLLSDSGFYLCAWSVWVDEQYFGPGTRLTVT.